Following are 23 T cell receptor beta chains from one sample sequenced in a study of cytomegalovirus exposure and HLA in healthy donors. Vbeta (60) and Jbeta (13) primers were used in the PCR. The repertoire was sequenced with immunoSEQ multiplex PCR; TCRdb's copy has only in-frame clones and lacks some. The sample contains over 100,000 clones, roughly 80% of which appear only once. The material sequenced was PBMCs. The receptor set was obtained from a female donor in good health and CMV-seronegative.

The chain employs TRBV30 and TRBJ2-7, with 12 nucleotides matching TRBD2. Germline assignment: CDR1 GTSNPN and CDR2 SVGIG (reference sequence). The V gene end was trimmed by 5 bases and the J gene end by 5 bases; junction bases not matched to a gene: 7. This CDR3 spans 14 amino acids. CDR3 nucleotide sequence: TGTGCCTGGTGGCGACTAGCGGGAGTCGACGAGCAGTACTTC. As protein: CAWWRLAGVDEQYF. Full variable domain (rest looked up from reference TRBV30 and TRBJ2-7): SQTIHQWPATLVQPVGSPLSLECTVEGTSNPNLYWYRQAAGRGLQLLFYSVGIGQISSEVPQNLSASRPQDRQFILSSKKLLLSDSGFYLCAWWRLAGVDEQYFGPGTRLTVT.

In regard to this clone: The junction does not match germline at one end; this may be a read error. V gene TRBV5-1 combines with J gene TRBJ2-1; 7 nucleotides align to TRBD2. In germline, CDR1 is SGHRS, CDR2 YFSETQ. The CDR3 runs to 17 residues. CDR3 DNA sequence: TGCGCCAGCGGCTTGTACCCCATCGGGGGAGGGAACAATGAGCAGTTCTTC. Protein: CASGLYPIGGGNNEQFF. Based on the CDR3 plus reference TRBV5-1 and TRBJ2-1, the full variable domain is KAGVTQTPRYLIKTRGQQVTLSCSPISGHRSVSWYQQTPGQGLQFLFEYFSETQRNKGNFPGRFSGRQFSNSRSEMNVSTLELGDSALYLCASGLYPIGGGNNEQFFGPGTRLTVL.

This sequence joins TRBV6-1 and TRBJ2-7, with a possible D match to TRBD1 (5 bases). This CDR3 region has 15 residues. Germline V CDR1 and CDR2: MNHNS, SASEGT. Trimming took 5 bases from V and 2 from J, leaving 16 bases between them. The CDR3 is CASSPRALDTYEQYF. The DNA for the CDR3 is TGTGCCAGCAGTCCCCGGGCACTGGACACCTACGAGCAGTACTTC.

V is TRBV28 and J is TRBJ1-2; TRBD1 aligns across 7 bases. This CDR3 has 14 amino acids. Losses at the gene ends were 4 bases for V and 6 bases for J; bases not matched to a gene: 8. Germline V gene sequence: CDR1 MDHEN, CDR2 SYDVKM. The CDR3 spells CASSSPTGDDGYTF. The CDR3 nucleotides are TGTGCCAGCAGTTCCCCCACAGGGGACGATGGCTACACCTTC.

The chain combines TRBV5-1 with TRBJ2-7, with 10 bases matching TRBD2. Per the germline V gene, CDR1 is SGHRS and CDR2 is YFSETQ. This CDR3 spans 17 amino acids. V trimming: 4 bases; J trimming: 0 bases; junction bases outside the gene matches: 10. The CDR3: CASSGIGLAESSYEQYF. The CDR3 DNA sequence: TGCGCCAGCAGCGGAATAGGACTAGCGGAGAGCTCCTACGAGCAGTACTTC.

In DNA form, the CDR3 reads TGTGCCATCAGTGGAACCGACGGACTAGCGGGGAATAATGAGCAGTTCTTC. This translates into CAISGTDGLAGNNEQFF. The chain uses TRBV10-3 and TRBJ2-1; 12 bases agree with TRBD2. Germline V gives CDR1 ENHRY, CDR2 SYGVKD. The trim removed 4 bases at V and 7 bases at J, leaving 11 bases unmatched. The CDR3 length is 17 residues.

The chain uses TRBV28 and TRBJ1-2; D might be TRBD1 (5 bases). With 4 bases removed from V and 6 bases from J, the gap between germline ends came to 18 bases. This CDR3 has 15 amino acids. CDR1 MDHEN and CDR2 SYDVKM come from the germline V gene. The CDR3 nucleotides read TGTGCCAGCAGTTCTAACCTACCTGACAGCCATGGCTACACCTTC. Translation gives CASSSNLPDSHGYTF.

This clone was seen a few times. The chain combines TRBV7-9 with TRBJ1-1; no clear D. Germline V gene sequence: CDR1 SEHNR, CDR2 FQNEAQ (reference sequence). V was cut by 2 bases and J by 1 base, with 8 bases left in between. The CDR3 extends over 14 amino acids. The CDR3 DNA reads as TGTGCCAGCAGCTTATTTGCGGGGAACACTGAAGCTTTCTTT. It encodes CASSLFAGNTEAFF.

This clone was detected once. This chain joins TRBV7-2 and TRBJ1-5, with D unresolved. In germline, CDR1 is SGHTA, CDR2 FQGNSA. With 1 base removed from V and 3 bases from J, the gap between germline ends came to 16 bases. The CDR3 totals 17 residues. The CDR3 sequence: CASSLGFIGRDNQPQHF. The DNA of the CDR3 is TGTGCCAGCAGCTTAGGGTTTATTGGGCGGGACAATCAGCCCCAGCATTTT.

This chain joins TRBV4-3 and TRBJ2-1; D perhaps matches TRBD2 (6 bases). CDR3 size: 15 residues. V was trimmed by 1 base and J by 3 bases, leaving 10 bases between them. The V gene's germline CDR1 is LGHNA and CDR2 YSLEER. The DNA for the CDR3 is TGCGCCAGCAGCCAAGCGGCTAGCGACTACAATGAGCAGTTCTTC. Translating gives CASSQAASDYNEQFF.

This rearrangement joins TRBV27 to TRBJ1-1, with D tentatively TRBD1 (6 bases). V shed 6 bases and J shed 3 bases, with 14 bases lying between them. The CDR3 is 14 amino acids. CDR1 and CDR2 (germline): MNHEY, SMNVEV (reference sequence). CDR3 residues: CASRTRGPHTEAFF. The CDR3 DNA sequence: TGTGCCAGCAGGACCAGGGGCCCACACACTGAAGCTTTCTTT.

The count of this clone is one. The V and J genes are TRBV13 and TRBJ2-1, with 10 nucleotides matching TRBD2. The CDR3 is 13 residues long. The J segment lost 6 bases and the V segment lost 5 bases, leaving 1 base of the junction unmatched. Germline V CDR1 and CDR2: PRHDT, FYEKMQ (reference sequence). This chain's CDR3 is CASSRTSGNEQFF. CDR3 nucleotides: TGTGCCAGCAGCCGGACTAGCGGCAATGAGCAGTTCTTC.

The chain has TRBV11-2 and TRBJ2-1; 8 bases line up with TRBD1. This CDR3 has 15 amino acids. The trim removed 4 bases at V and 8 bases at J, leaving 10 bases unmatched. Germline CDR1 SGHAT, CDR2 FQNNGV. CDR3 residues: CASSSTRDRFHEQFF. In DNA, the CDR3 is TGTGCCAGCAGCTCAACCCGGGACAGGTTCCATGAGCAGTTCTTC. The entire variable domain, with the rest obtained from reference TRBV11-2 and TRBJ2-1, is as follows: EAGVAQSPRYKIIEKRQSVAFWCNPISGHATLYWYQQILGQGPKLLIQFQNNGVVDDSQLPKDRFSAERLKGVDSTLKIQPAKLEDSAVYLCASSSTRDRFHEQFFGPGTRLTVL.

The sample holds a few counts of this clone. V usage is TRBV9 and J usage is TRBJ2-3; TRBD2 might be the D (6 bases). Trimming left V 1 base short and J 2 bases short, with 11 bases between. Looked up from germline, CDR1 is SGDLS and CDR2 is YYNGEE. This CDR3 is 15 amino acids long. This CDR3 reads CASSVLGGITDTQYF. The CDR3, as DNA: TGTGCCAGCAGCGTACTGGGCGGGATCACAGATACGCAGTATTTT.

This clone was seen only a few times. The chain carries TRBV2 and TRBJ1-2, with 10 positions matching TRBD1. V was clipped by 5 bases and J by 4 bases; unmatched bases: 4. CDR1 and CDR2 from the germline V gene are SNHLY and FYNNEI. CDR3 length: 14 amino acids. The CDR3 here is CASSLRDRGYGYTF. DNA of the CDR3: TGTGCCAGCAGTCTCCGGGACAGGGGCTATGGCTACACCTTC.

This clone was seen a single time. This chain links TRBV6-5 with TRBJ2-5; possibly TRBD1 for D (5 bases). The ends were cut back, 10 bases at V and 1 base at J, with 16 bases in the middle. Germline CDR1 and CDR2: MNHEY and SVGAGI. The CDR3 is made up of 14 amino acids. CDR3: CAISQGYSQETQYF. Here the CDR3 DNA reads TGTGCCATCTCCCAGGGATACTCCCAAGAGACCCAGTACTTC.

This clone was recorded a few times. The chain has TRBV4-3 and TRBJ2-2; D unclear. The CDR3 runs 16 residues. Trimming took off 4 bases at V and 1 base at J, with 13 bases between the two ends. CDR1 is LGHNA and CDR2 is YSLEER in the germline V gene. CDR3 amino acids: CASSPQDPRNTGELFF. CDR3 DNA sequence: TGCGCCAGCAGCCCCCAAGATCCCAGGAACACCGGGGAGCTGTTTTTT.

The V call is TRBV5-1, the J call TRBJ1-1; D gene ambiguous. CDR1 and CDR2 from the germline V gene are SGHRS and YFSETQ. The CDR3 runs 14 residues. The germline V and J ends were trimmed by 0 bases and 3 bases, with 9 bases remaining between them. The CDR3 here is CASSLDSAYTEAFF. The CDR3 bases are TGCGCCAGCAGCTTGGATAGTGCTTACACTGAAGCTTTCTTT.

The chain combines TRBV19 with TRBJ2-1; 8 positions agree with TRBD2. The V segment lost 0 bases and the J segment 7 bases; nucleotides outside the gene matches: 8. The germline V gene encodes CDR1 LNHDA and CDR2 SQIVND (reference sequence). This CDR3 has 16 residues. CDR3 in DNA: TGTGCCAGTAGTATAGATCTAGGGCTAGCGGGTAATGAGCAGTTCTTC. Protein product: CASSIDLGLAGNEQFF.

This chain uses TRBV23-1 with TRBJ1-2; D remains ambiguous. TRBV23-1 falls under the ORF class, with uncertain function. V lost 7 bases and J lost 8, with 14 bases in between. The CDR3 covers 12 residues. The CDR3 spells CASNPPTEGYTF. CDR3 bases: TGCGCCAGCAACCCCCCAACAGAGGGCTACACCTTC.

CDR3: CASSPGGGPVHEQYF. The CDR3 DNA reads TGTGCCAGCTCACCCGGGGGAGGGCCTGTCCACGAGCAGTACTTC. This sequence joins TRBV18 and TRBJ2-7, with 7 bases fitting TRBD2. The CDR3 length is 15 residues. Germline V gene lookup returns CDR1 KGHSH and CDR2 LQKENI. The ends lost 3 bases at V and 5 bases at J; junction bases unmatched: 10.

V and J are TRBV4-3 and TRBJ2-3; TRBD2 matches at 10 bases. Germline assignment: CDR1 LGHNA and CDR2 YSLEER. V was pared by 0 bases and J by 2 bases, with 5 bases of the junction left unmatched. This CDR3 has 17 residues. This CDR3 is CASSQDLLAGVTDTQYF. The CDR3 DNA reads TGCGCCAGCAGCCAAGATCTGCTAGCGGGAGTCACAGATACGCAGTATTTT.

The chain has TRBV5-1 and TRBJ2-2; D ambiguous. Germline CDR1 and CDR2: SGHRS and YFSETQ. The CDR3 length is 13 residues. Trimming stripped 5 bases from V and 1 base from J, with 6 bases between. This CDR3 reads CASSPVNTGELFF. CDR3 DNA sequence: TGCGCCAGCAGTCCGGTGAACACCGGGGAGCTGTTTTTT. Full variable domain (rest looked up from reference TRBV5-1 and TRBJ2-2): KAGVTQTPRYLIKTRGQQVTLSCSPISGHRSVSWYQQTPGQGLQFLFEYFSETQRNKGNFPGRFSGRQFSNSRSEMNVSTLELGDSALYLCASSPVNTGELFFGEGSRLTVL.